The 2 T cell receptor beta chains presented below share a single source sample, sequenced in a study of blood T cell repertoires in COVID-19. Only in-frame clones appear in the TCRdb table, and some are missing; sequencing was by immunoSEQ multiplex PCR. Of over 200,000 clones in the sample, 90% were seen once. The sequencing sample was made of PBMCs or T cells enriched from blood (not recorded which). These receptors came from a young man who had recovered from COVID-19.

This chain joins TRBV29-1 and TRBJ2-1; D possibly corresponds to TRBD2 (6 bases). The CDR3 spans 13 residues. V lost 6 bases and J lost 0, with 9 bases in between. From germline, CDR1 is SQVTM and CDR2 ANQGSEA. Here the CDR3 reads CSVPTSSYNEQFF. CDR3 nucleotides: TGCAGCGTCCCGACTAGCTCCTACAATGAGCAGTTCTTC.

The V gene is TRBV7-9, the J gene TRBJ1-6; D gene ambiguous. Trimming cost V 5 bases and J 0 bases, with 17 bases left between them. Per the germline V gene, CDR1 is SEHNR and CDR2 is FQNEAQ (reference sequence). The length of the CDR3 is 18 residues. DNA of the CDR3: TGTGCCAGCAGCCCAGCGGGGATACTCTACTCCTATAATTCACCCCTCCACTTT. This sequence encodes CASSPAGILYSYNSPLHF.